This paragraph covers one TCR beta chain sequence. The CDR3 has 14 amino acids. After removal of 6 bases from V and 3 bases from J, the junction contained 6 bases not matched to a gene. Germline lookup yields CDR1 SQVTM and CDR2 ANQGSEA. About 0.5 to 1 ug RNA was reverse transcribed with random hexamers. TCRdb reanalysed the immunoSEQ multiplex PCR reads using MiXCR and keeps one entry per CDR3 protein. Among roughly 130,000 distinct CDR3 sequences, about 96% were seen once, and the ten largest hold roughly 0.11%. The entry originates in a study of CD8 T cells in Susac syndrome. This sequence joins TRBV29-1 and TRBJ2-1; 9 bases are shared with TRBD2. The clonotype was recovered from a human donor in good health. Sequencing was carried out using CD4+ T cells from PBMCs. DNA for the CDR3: TGCAGCGTCCCTCCTAGCGGGGTCTACAATGAGCAGTTCTTC. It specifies CSVPPSGVYNEQFF.